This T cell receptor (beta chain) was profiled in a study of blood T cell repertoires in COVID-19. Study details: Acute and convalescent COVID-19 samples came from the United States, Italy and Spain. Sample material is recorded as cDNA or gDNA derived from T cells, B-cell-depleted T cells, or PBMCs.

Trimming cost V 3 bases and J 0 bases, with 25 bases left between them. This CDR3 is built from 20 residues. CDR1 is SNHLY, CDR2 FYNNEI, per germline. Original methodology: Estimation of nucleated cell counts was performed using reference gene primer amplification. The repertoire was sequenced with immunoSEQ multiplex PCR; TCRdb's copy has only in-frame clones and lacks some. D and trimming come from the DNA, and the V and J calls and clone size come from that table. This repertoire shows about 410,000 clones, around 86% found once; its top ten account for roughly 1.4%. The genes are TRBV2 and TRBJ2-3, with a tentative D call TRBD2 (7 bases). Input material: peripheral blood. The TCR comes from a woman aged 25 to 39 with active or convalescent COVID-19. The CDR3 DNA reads TGTGCCAGCAGTGATGCTTGGTACATAGGGGGGGGCCCTAGCACAGATACGCAGTATTTT. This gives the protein CASSDAWYIGGGPSTDTQYF.